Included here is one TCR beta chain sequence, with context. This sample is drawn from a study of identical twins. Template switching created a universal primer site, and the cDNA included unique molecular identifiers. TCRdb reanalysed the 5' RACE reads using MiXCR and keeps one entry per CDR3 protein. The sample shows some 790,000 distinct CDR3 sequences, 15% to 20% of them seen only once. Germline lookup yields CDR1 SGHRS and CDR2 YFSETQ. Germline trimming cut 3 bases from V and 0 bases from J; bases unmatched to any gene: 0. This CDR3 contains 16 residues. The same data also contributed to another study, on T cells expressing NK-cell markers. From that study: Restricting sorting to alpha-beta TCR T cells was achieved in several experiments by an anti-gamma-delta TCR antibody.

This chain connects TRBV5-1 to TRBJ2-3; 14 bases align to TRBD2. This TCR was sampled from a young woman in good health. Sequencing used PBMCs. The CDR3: CASSWTSGRSTDTQYF. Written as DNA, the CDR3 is TGCGCCAGCAGCTGGACTAGCGGGAGGAGCACAGATACGCAGTATTTT.